This T cell receptor (beta chain) was sequenced during a study of T-cell memory formation after mild COVID-19. Study-level information: For the most part, TCR clusters were specific to one donor.

General study results and limits: Second-wave clones that peaked on day 37 lacked confirmed SARS-CoV-2 specificity. CD4+ bias marked clones expanding day 15 to 37, unlike balanced contracting clones.

Points on this clonotype: Its antigen remains unknown.

TCRdb analysed the 5' RACE reads with MiXCR anew, one entry per CDR3 protein. This sample has 110,000 to 150,000 distinct CDR3 sequences; less than 25% occur once, and the top ten carry around 22%. CDR3 length: 13 residues. Trimming stripped 8 bases from V and 0 bases from J, with 11 bases between. Germline V CDR1 and CDR2: PRHDT, FYEKMQ (reference sequence). V gene TRBV13 combines with J gene TRBJ2-7; perhaps D is TRBD1 or TRBD2 (5 bases each). The receptor's source is an adult woman who had mild COVID-19 (a few samples of this study predate the infection). Cell type and time point are not known. The sequencing input was PBMCs or a T cell subset sorted from them (not recorded which). DNA of the CDR3: TGTGCCAGCGGGGGACCTTCCTCCTACGAGCAGTACTTC. Translated: CASGGPSSYEQYF.